This TCR beta chain was recovered during a study of blood T cells in healthy people across ages. The length of the CDR3 is 17 residues. V trimming: 6 bases; J trimming: 1 base; junction bases outside the gene matches: 14. Germline assignment: CDR1 MNHNS and CDR2 SASEGT. A remark on this clonotype: The antigen is not known.

Study-level findings and limits: Both naive CD4+ cell counts and diversity were greater in long-lived donors than in aged donors.

It was with a sample-barcoded 5' primer and a J-beta primer mix that a second PCR of roughly 7 to 12 cycles was run. Via MiXCR, TCRdb re-called the 5' RACE reads, giving one row per CDR3 protein. This table holds approximately 850,000 distinct CDR3 sequences, roughly 60% found once. The chain is built from TRBV6-1 and TRBJ1-2; 7 nucleotides match TRBD1. The specimen sequenced was blood. This TCR was sampled from a man aged 30-40 years in good health. CDR3 in DNA: TGTGCCAGCAGGAGGGGGGGGACAGAGCCCCGTAACTATGGCTACACCTTC. This translates into CASRRGGTEPRNYGYTF.